The next 18 T cell receptor beta chains were all read from a single sample in a study of blood T cell repertoires in COVID-19. The assay was immunoSEQ multiplex PCR, and TCRdb's table has in-frame clones only and misses some. The table lists over 55,000 clones, roughly four fifths of them singletons. The sample comprised peripheral blood. These receptors were taken from a man older than 75 with COVID-19, enrolled during active disease.

J is TRBJ1-1 and V is TRBV18; tentative D call: TRBD1 (5 bases). This CDR3 region has 15 residues. Per the germline V gene, CDR1 is KGHSH and CDR2 is LQKENI. Trimming shortened V by 1 base and J by 3 bases, and 12 bases separated the two germline ends. The chain's CDR3 is CASSPLDGGDTEAFF. The CDR3 nucleotides read TGTGCCAGCTCACCACTTGACGGGGGGGACACTGAAGCTTTCTTT.

The chain combines TRBV20-1 with TRBJ2-3; the D gene is possibly TRBD2 (6 bases). CDR3 length: 13 residues. Trimming shortened V by 3 bases and J by 0 bases, and 7 bases separated the two germline ends. The germline V gene encodes CDR1 DFQATT and CDR2 SNEGSKA (reference sequence). In DNA form, the CDR3 reads TGCAGTGCTAGTGGACTAAGCACAGATACGCAGTATTTT. It codes for CSASGLSTDTQYF.

About this clone: This specimen includes other DNA sequences encoding the same CDR3. The J gene is TRBJ1-2, the V gene TRBV27; D is uncertain. Looked up from germline, CDR1 is MNHEY and CDR2 is SMNVEV (reference sequence). The CDR3 spans 13 residues. Trimming took off 8 bases at V and 2 bases at J, with 12 bases between the two ends. CDR3 in amino acids: CASSLRGNYGYTF. The CDR3 DNA follows: TGTGCCAGCTCCCTTCGGGGAAACTATGGCTACACCTTC.

J is TRBJ1-1 and V is TRBV7-3, with D possibly TRBD1 on 6 matching bases. Germline assignment: CDR1 SGHTA and CDR2 FQGTGA. Deletions cut 5 bases from V and 1 base from J, with 17 bases between. This CDR3 contains 16 residues. The CDR3 here is CASSLSRGVRNTEAFF. The DNA of the CDR3 is TGTGCCAGCAGCCTATCCAGGGGTGTTAGGAACACTGAAGCTTTCTTT.

This chain joins TRBV29-1 and TRBJ2-3; 8 nucleotides line up with TRBD1. This CDR3 has 12 residues. CDR1 is SQVTM and CDR2 is ANQGSEA in the germline V gene. V shed 8 bases and J 6 bases; nucleotides not matched to a gene: 7. The chain's CDR3 is CSTTTGVDTQYF. DNA for the CDR3: TGCAGCACGACGACAGGGGTCGATACGCAGTATTTT.

The rearrangement uses TRBV12-3 or TRBV12-4 and TRBJ1-2; D uncertain. Trimming took 3 bases from V and 5 from J, leaving 4 bases between them. The CDR3 has 11 amino acids. This chain's CDR3 is CASSFGYGYTF. CDR3 sequence (DNA): TGTGCCAGCAGTTTCGGGTATGGCTACACCTTC.

The gene calls are TRBV4-1 and TRBJ2-3; D not resolved. Per the germline V gene, CDR1 is MGHRA and CDR2 is YSYEKL. The V end lost 0 bases, the J end lost 6 bases, and 16 bases lay between the germline ends. This CDR3 comprises 16 residues. The CDR3 DNA is TGCGCCAGCAGCCAAGACCCAGCGCCCTTCTCGGATACGCAGTATTTT. It is translated as CASSQDPAPFSDTQYF.

The rearrangement links TRBV10-2 to TRBJ2-7; possibly TRBD2 for D (5 bases). The CDR3 length is 13 residues. V lost 3 bases and J lost 6, with 12 bases in between. Looked up from germline, CDR1 is WSHSY and CDR2 is SAAADI. CDR3 region: CASSDTSRGEQYV. CDR3 coding DNA: TGCGCCAGCAGTGACACTAGTCGGGGCGAGCAGTACGTC.

This chain connects TRBV6-5 to TRBJ2-1; perhaps TRBD2 as D (6 bases). The germline V gene has CDR1 MNHEY and CDR2 SVGAGI. This CDR3 region has 16 residues. Between the trimmed V and J ends, which lost 2 bases and 4 bases, there was a span of 15 bases. CDR3 protein: CASSYEQTGRYNEQFF. Written as DNA, the CDR3 is TGTGCCAGCAGTTACGAGCAAACGGGGAGGTACAATGAGCAGTTCTTC.

This chain connects TRBV19 to TRBJ2-7, with 11 bases identical to TRBD1. Germline V gene sequence: CDR1 LNHDA, CDR2 SQIVND (reference sequence). Trimming cost V 5 bases and J 6 bases; bases outside gene matches: 15. The CDR3 contains 17 residues. Here the CDR3 DNA reads TGTGCCAGTAGTCCTGGACAGGGGGCGGCGAGACGTTTCGAGCAGTACTTC. Its protein is CASSPGQGAARRFEQYF.

This clone came up once. This sample also contains other DNA sequences that code for the same CDR3. V is TRBV4-3 and J is TRBJ2-1; 10 nucleotides agree with TRBD2. J was trimmed by 5 bases and V by 0 bases; bases with no gene match: 4. The germline CDR1 and CDR2 sequences are LGHNA and YSLEER. The length of the CDR3 is 16 residues. The CDR3 sequence: CASSQDLAGVHNEQFF. The CDR3 region has the DNA TGCGCCAGCAGCCAAGACCTAGCGGGAGTCCACAATGAGCAGTTCTTC.

The chain carries TRBV19 and TRBJ2-1; 8 bases fit TRBD2. V gave up 6 bases and J gave up 9 bases; unmatched junction bases: 16. The CDR3 spans 16 residues. Germline V gene lookup returns CDR1 LNHDA and CDR2 SQIVND (reference sequence). For the CDR3, the DNA is TGTGCCAGTAGCCCGAACCCGCAGCGGGAGTTGGGTGAGCAGTTCTTC. Translation gives CASSPNPQRELGEQFF.

CDR3 sequence (DNA): TGTGCCAGCACCAGACTAGCGGGGCCCCTTTACAATGAGCAGTTCTTC. This sequence encodes CASTRLAGPLYNEQFF. The chain couples TRBV27 to TRBJ2-1; 11 bases align to TRBD2. This CDR3 has 16 amino acids. The germline V gene encodes CDR1 MNHEY and CDR2 SMNVEV (reference sequence). V trimming: 7 bases; J trimming: 4 bases; junction bases outside the gene matches: 9.

The rearrangement joins TRBV5-4 to TRBJ2-7, with D perhaps matching TRBD2 (6 bases). The CDR3 totals 14 residues. The germline V gene has CDR1 SGHNT and CDR2 YYREEE (reference sequence). Deletions cut 4 bases from V and 1 base from J, with 12 bases between. In DNA, the CDR3 is TGTGCCAGCAGCCCCCAGGCGGGGTCCTACGAGCAGTACTTC. This encodes CASSPQAGSYEQYF.

This chain links TRBV19 with TRBJ2-7, with TRBD1 as a possible D gene (6 bases). CDR3 size: 14 residues. In germline, CDR1 is LNHDA, CDR2 SQIVND (reference sequence). V was pared by 4 bases and J by 3 bases, with 13 bases between. The CDR3 protein is CASSKSTGLYEQYF. The DNA of the CDR3 is TGTGCCAGTAGTAAAAGCACAGGGCTCTACGAGCAGTACTTC. Based on the CDR3 plus reference TRBV19 and TRBJ2-7, the full variable domain is DGGITQSPKYLFRKEGQNVTLSCEQNLNHDAMYWYRQDPGQGLRLIYYSQIVNDFQKGDIAEGYSVSREKKESFPLTVTSAQKNPTAFYLCASSKSTGLYEQYFGPGTRLTVT.

A word on this clone: At one end, the junction sequence differs from germline, possibly due to a read error. The rearrangement joins TRBV24-1 to TRBJ2-5; tentative D call: TRBD1 (6 bases). In germline, CDR1 is KGHDR, CDR2 SFDVKD. This CDR3 has 15 amino acids. CDR3 sequence (DNA): TGTGCCACCAGTGATATTGGGGGCAACCAAGAGGCCCAGTACTTC. Its protein product is CATSDIGGNQEAQYF.

The rearrangement joins TRBV7-9 to TRBJ2-1, with 10 bases lining up with TRBD2. Germline loops: CDR1 SEHNR, CDR2 FQNEAQ (reference sequence). CDR3 length: 15 amino acids. The V and J ends lost 5 bases and 6 bases, in that order; junction bases with no gene match: 7. DNA for the CDR3: TGTGCCAGCAGCCGAGGACTAGCGGACCTCAATGAGCAGTTCTTC. As protein: CASSRGLADLNEQFF.

The chain links TRBV7-9 to TRBJ2-1; D not certain. Per germline, CDR1 SEHNR and CDR2 FQNEAQ (reference sequence). The CDR3 sequence is 12 residues long. Trimming took 3 bases from V and 6 from J, leaving 6 bases between them. This CDR3 reads CASSLAANEQFF. CDR3 nucleotide sequence: TGTGCCAGCAGCTTGGCGGCCAATGAGCAGTTCTTC.